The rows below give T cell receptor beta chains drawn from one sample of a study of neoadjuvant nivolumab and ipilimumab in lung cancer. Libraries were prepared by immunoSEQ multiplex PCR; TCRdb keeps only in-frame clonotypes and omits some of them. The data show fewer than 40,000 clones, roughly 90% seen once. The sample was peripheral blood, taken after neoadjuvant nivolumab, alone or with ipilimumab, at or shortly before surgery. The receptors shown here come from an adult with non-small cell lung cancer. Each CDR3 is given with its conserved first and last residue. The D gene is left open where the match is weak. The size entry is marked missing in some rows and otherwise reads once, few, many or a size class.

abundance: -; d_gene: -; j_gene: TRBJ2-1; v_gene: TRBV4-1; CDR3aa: CASSQDGGPVAYNEQFF; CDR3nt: TGCGCCAGCAGCCAAGATGGGGGACCGGTGGCCTACAATGAGCAGTTCTTC
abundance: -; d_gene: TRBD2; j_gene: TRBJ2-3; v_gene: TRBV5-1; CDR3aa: CASSPGGTSGTF; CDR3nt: TGCGCCAGCAGCCCGGGAGGGACTAGCGGGACTTTT
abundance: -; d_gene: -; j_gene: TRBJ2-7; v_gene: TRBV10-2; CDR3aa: CASSAGYEQYF; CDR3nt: TGCGCCAGCAGTGCAGGGTACGAGCAGTACTTC
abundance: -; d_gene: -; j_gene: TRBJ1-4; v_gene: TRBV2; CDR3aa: CASSLRQEKLFF; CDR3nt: TGTGCCAGCAGTCTCAGGCAAGAAAAACTGTTTTTT
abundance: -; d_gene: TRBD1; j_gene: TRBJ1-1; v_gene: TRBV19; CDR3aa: CASSVGTGFDTEAFF; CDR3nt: TGTGCCAGTAGTGTAGGGACAGGGTTCGACACTGAAGCTTTCTTT
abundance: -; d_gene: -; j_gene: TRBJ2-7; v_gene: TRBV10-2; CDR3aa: CASSDFDSPSYEQYF; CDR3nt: TGCGCCAGCAGTGACTTCGACAGCCCTTCCTACGAGCAGTACTTC
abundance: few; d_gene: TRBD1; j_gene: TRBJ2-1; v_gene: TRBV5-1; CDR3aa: CASSLASGGPRADEQFF; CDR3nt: TGCGCCAGCAGCTTGGCCTCAGGGGGCCCACGGGCCGATGAGCAGTTCTTC
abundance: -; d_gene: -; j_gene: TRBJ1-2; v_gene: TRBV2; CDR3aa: CASSTGISYGYTF; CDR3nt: TGTGCCAGCAGTACAGGGATCTCCTATGGCTACACCTTC
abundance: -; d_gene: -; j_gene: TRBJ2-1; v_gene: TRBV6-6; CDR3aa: CASRRMRNNEQFF; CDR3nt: TGTGCCAGCAGACGGATGAGAAACAATGAGCAGTTCTTC
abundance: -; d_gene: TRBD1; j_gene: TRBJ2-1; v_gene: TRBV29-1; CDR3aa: CSVEGLGQGASYNEQFF; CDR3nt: TGCAGCGTTGAAGGGTTGGGACAGGGGGCCTCCTACAATGAGCAGTTCTTC
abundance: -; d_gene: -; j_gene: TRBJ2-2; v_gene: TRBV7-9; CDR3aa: CASSLSEISTGELFF; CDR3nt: TGTGCCAGCAGCTTATCAGAGATTAGCACCGGGGAGCTGTTTTTT
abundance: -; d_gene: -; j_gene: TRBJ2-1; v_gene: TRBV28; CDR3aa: CASSLSVEGNEQFF; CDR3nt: TGTGCCAGCAGTTTATCCGTAGAGGGAAATGAGCAGTTCTTC
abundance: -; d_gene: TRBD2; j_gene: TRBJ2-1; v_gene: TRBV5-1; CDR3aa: CASSLEGLGGANEQFF; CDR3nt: TGCGCCAGCAGCTTGGAGGGACTAGGGGGGGCGAATGAGCAGTTCTTC
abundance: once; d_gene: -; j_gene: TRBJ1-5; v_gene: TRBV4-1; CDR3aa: CASSQDRGWSQPQHF; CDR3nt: TGCGCCAGCAGCCAAGACAGGGGATGGAGTCAGCCCCAGCATTTT
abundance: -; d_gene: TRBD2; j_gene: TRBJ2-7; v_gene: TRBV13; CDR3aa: CASSRTGLARSYEQYF; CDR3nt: TGTGCCAGCAGCCGTACGGGACTAGCCAGGTCCTACGAGCAGTACTTC
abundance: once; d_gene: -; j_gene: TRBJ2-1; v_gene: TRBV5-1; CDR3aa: CASSLAYEQFF; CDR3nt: TGCGCCAGCAGCTTGGCCTACGAGCAGTTCTTC
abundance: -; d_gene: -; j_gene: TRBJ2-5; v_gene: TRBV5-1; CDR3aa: CASSQDSLGTQYF; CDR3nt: TGCGCCAGCAGCCAAGACTCCCTCGGGACCCAGTACTTC
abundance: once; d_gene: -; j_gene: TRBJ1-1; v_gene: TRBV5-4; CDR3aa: CASSSPRGGSEAFF; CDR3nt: TGTGCCAGCAGTTCACCCCGGGGGGGATCAGAAGCTTTCTTT
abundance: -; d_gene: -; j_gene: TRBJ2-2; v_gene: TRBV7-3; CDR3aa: CASSLREGGELFF; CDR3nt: TGTGCCAGCAGCTTAAGAGAGGGCGGGGAGCTGTTTTTT
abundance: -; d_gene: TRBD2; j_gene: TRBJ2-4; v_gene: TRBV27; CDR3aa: CASSPPPGLAGGMAKNIQYF; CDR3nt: TGTGCCAGCAGTCCCCCCCCGGGACTAGCGGGAGGGATGGCCAAAAACATTCAGTACTTC
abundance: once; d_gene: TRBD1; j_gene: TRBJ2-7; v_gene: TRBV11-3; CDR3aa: CASSPGTASSYEQYF; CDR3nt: TGTGCCAGCAGCCCAGGGACAGCGAGCTCCTACGAGCAGTACTTC
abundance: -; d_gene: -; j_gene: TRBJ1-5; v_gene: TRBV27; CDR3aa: CASRPLVGEGGNQPQHF; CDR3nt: TGTGCCAGCAGACCCCTGGTGGGGGAGGGGGGCAATCAGCCCCAGCATTTT
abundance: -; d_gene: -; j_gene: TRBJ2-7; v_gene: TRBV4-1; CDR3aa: CASSQDSERASYEQYF; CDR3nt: TGCGCCAGCAGCCAAGATTCTGAGCGGGCCTCCTACGAGCAGTACTTC
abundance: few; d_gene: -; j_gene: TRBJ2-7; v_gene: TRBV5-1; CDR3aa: CASSLKGAGEQYF; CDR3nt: TGCGCCAGCAGCTTGAAGGGGGCGGGGGAGCAGTACTTC